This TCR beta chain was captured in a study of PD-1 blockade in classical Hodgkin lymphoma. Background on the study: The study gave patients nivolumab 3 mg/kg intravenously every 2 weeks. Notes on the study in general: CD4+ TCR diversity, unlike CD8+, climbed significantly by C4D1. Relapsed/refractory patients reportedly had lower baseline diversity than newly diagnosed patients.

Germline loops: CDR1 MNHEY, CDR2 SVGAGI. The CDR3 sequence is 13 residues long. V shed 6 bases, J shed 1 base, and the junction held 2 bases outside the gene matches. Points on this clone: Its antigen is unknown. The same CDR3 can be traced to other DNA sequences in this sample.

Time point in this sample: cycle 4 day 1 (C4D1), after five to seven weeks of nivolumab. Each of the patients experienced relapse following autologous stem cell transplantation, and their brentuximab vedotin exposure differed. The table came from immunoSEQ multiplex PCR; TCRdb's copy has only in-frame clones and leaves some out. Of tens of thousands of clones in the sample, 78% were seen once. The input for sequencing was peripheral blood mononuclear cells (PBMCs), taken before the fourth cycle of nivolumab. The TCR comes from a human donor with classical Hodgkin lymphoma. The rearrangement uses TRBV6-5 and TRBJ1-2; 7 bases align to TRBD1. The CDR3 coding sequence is TGTGCCAGCAGCCGGGACAGTAACTATGGCTACACCTTC. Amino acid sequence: CASSRDSNYGYTF.